The rows below give T cell receptor beta chains drawn from one sample of a study of cytomegalovirus exposure and HLA in healthy donors. TCRdb keeps only in-frame clones here, not all; method: immunoSEQ multiplex PCR. The profile shows roughly 170,000 clones, more than 65% of them singletons. Sequencing was carried out using PBMCs. The receptors were sampled from a woman aged 30 to 39 in good health and CMV-seronegative. CDR3s include the opening cysteine and the closing phenylalanine or tryptophan. The order of the fields is V gene, clone size, J gene, D gene, CDR3 DNA, CDR3 protein. A D gene is named only where the DNA matches it firmly. Clone size appears in some rows only: once, few, many, or a class for an expanded clone.

TRBV2	once	TRBJ2-1	TRBD2	TGTGCCAGCAGGGACGGAGCGGGAGCGCGGAATGAGCAGTTCTTC	CASRDGAGARNEQFF
TRBV5-4	NA	TRBJ2-7	TRBD1	TGTGCCAGCAGCCTTCTGGGGACAGGCTACGAGCAGTACTTC	CASSLLGTGYEQYF
TRBV28	NA	TRBJ2-1	TRBD1	TGTGCCAGCAGTTTGGGACAGGAGAATGAGCAGTTCTTC	CASSLGQENEQFF
TRBV10-3	NA	TRBJ2-7	TRBD2	TGTGCCATCAGTGAGCTAGCGGGCTACGAGCAGTACTTC	CAISELAGYEQYF
TRBV29-1	NA	TRBJ2-2	NA	TGCAGCGTCCGAGCAGGGGCCGCGAACACCGGGGAGCTGTTTTTT	CSVRAGAANTGELFF
TRBV4-3	NA	TRBJ1-2	NA	TGCGCCAGCAGCCAAGGGGGGGGCCTTCAGGGTGGCTACACCTTC	CASSQGGGLQGGYTF
TRBV7-8	few	TRBJ1-2	NA	TGTGCCAGCAGCCCCAACAGCTATGGCTACACCTTC	CASSPNSYGYTF
TRBV30	NA	TRBJ2-7	TRBD1	TGTGCCTGGAGTATTTTGGCAGGGGGCTTGAACGAGCAGTACTTC	CAWSILAGGLNEQYF
TRBV7-9	few	TRBJ2-7	NA	TGTGCCAGCAGCCCCCTCAGATACTCCTACGAGCAGTACTTC	CASSPLRYSYEQYF
TRBV2	few	TRBJ1-2	TRBD1	TGTGCCAGCAGCCGGGGACAGGGGGCTGGCTACACCTTC	CASSRGQGAGYTF
TRBV5-8	NA	TRBJ1-4	TRBD1	TGTGCCAGCAGTCCGGACAGGGCTAATGAAAAACTGTTTTTT	CASSPDRANEKLFF
TRBV6-1	NA	TRBJ2-5	NA	TGTGCCAGCAGTGAAGCAAGGCGGTCGGCCCAGTACTTC	CASSEARRSAQYF
TRBV4-2	NA	TRBJ2-2	NA	TGTGCCAGCAGTCGAGATTTAACCGATGGCGGGGAGCTGTTTTTT	CASSRDLTDGGELFF
TRBV6-1	NA	TRBJ1-5	TRBD1	TGTGCCAGCAGTCTGACAGGGGCGGGTCAGCCCCAGCATTTT	CASSLTGAGQPQHF
TRBV7-2	NA	TRBJ1-2	TRBD1	TGTGCCAGCAGCTCGTTACAGGGGAACTATGGCTACACCTTC	CASSSLQGNYGYTF
TRBV7-2	once	TRBJ2-7	TRBD1	TGTGCCAGCAGTAAGGGACAGCCACACTACGAGCAGTACTTC	CASSKGQPHYEQYF
TRBV5-6	few	TRBJ1-1	NA	TGTGCCAGCAGCTTGGATCACAGGCTGAACACTGAAGCTTTCTTT	CASSLDHRLNTEAFF
TRBV5-1	NA	TRBJ1-1	TRBD1	TGCGCCAGCAGTTTTGACAGGGCGAACACTGAAGCTTTCTTT	CASSFDRANTEAFF
TRBV5-4	NA	TRBJ2-5	TRBD2	TGTGCCAGCAGCTCCCTGACTAGCGGGGGACAAGAGACCCAGTACTTC	CASSSLTSGGQETQYF
TRBV13	NA	TRBJ1-2	NA	TGTGCCAGCAGCTTAGGCACAGGGCACACCTCCTATGGCTACACCTTC	CASSLGTGHTSYGYTF
TRBV28	NA	TRBJ1-1	TRBD1	TGTGCCAGCAGTTTACAGGGGGCCACTGAAGCTTTCTTT	CASSLQGATEAFF
TRBV4-1	NA	TRBJ1-4	TRBD1	TGCGCCAGCAGCCGAACAGGGGCGAGGGATGAAAAACTGTTTTTT	CASSRTGARDEKLFF
TRBV14	few	TRBJ2-3	TRBD2	TGTGCCAGCAGACCATCGACGGGACTAGCGGGAGAGATCCACGGTACGCAGTATTTT	CASRPSTGLAGEIHGTQYF
TRBV28	NA	TRBJ2-2	TRBD2	TGTGCCAGCAGTTTCTGGGGCGGGAGAGACACCGGGGAGCTGTTTTTT	CASSFWGGRDTGELFF
TRBV18	NA	TRBJ2-3	TRBD2	TGTGCCAGCTCACCGGCGGGAGTAGGAGATACGCAGTATTTT	CASSPAGVGDTQYF
TRBV6-6	NA	TRBJ1-2	NA	TGTGCCAGCTCTGGGGCTGGGATAGATAACTATGGCTACCCCTTC	CASSGAGIDNYGYPF
TRBV30	NA	TRBJ1-6	TRBD1	TGTGCCTGGAGCCTACGAAGGGACAGAAATTCACCCCTCCACTTT	CAWSLRRDRNSPLHF
TRBV5-4	NA	TRBJ1-4	TRBD1	TGTGCCAGCAGCTTGGGACAGGGCACTAATGAAAAACTGTTTTTT	CASSLGQGTNEKLFF
TRBV11-3	NA	TRBJ1-1	NA	TGTGCCAGCAGCTTTGGGGGGAGGGACACTGAAGCTTTCTTT	CASSFGGRDTEAFF
TRBV9	NA	TRBJ2-5	NA	TGTGCCAGTTCCGGGGACCAAGAGACCCAGTACTTC	CASSGDQETQYF
TRBV18	few	TRBJ2-2	TRBD2	TGTGCCAGCTCCCCTCGTGGGCTAGCGGGGGCCTCGAACACCGGGGAGCTGTTTTTT	CASSPRGLAGASNTGELFF
TRBV6-1	NA	TRBJ2-7	TRBD1	TGTGCCAGCAGTGCCCGGGACAGGGACCACGAGCAGTACTTC	CASSARDRDHEQYF
TRBV5-1	NA	TRBJ2-1	NA	TGCGCCAGCAGCTTAACAGGTTCCAATGAGCAGTTCTTC	CASSLTGSNEQFF
TRBV27	NA	TRBJ1-2	TRBD1	TGTGCCAGCAGTTTACTTGACAGGGCAATTCACTCCTATGGCTACACCTTC	CASSLLDRAIHSYGYTF
TRBV5-1	NA	TRBJ2-7	NA	TGCGCCAGCAGCTTGATGACAGAATCCTACGAGCAGTACTTC	CASSLMTESYEQYF
TRBV2	NA	TRBJ1-4	NA	TGTGCCAGCAGCGGGACAATTATTCCTTCATTT	CASSGTIIPSF
TRBV5-1	NA	TRBJ2-1	TRBD1	TGCGCCAGCAGCTTGGATGGGACAGGGTTGAGTGAGCAGTTCTTC	CASSLDGTGLSEQFF
TRBV6-6	NA	TRBJ2-3	TRBD1	TGTGCCATCGCGGGCAGGGGGCTCGATACGCAGTATTTT	CAIAGRGLDTQYF
TRBV28	NA	TRBJ2-7	TRBD1	TGTGCCAGCAGTTCTATCGGGAGTCGGACAGGGAGCTCCTACGAGCAGTACTTC	CASSSIGSRTGSSYEQYF
TRBV2	once	TRBJ2-7	NA	TGTGCCAGCGGGGGCACGGGCACCTACGAGCAGTACTTC	CASGGTGTYEQYF
TRBV28	few	TRBJ2-5	TRBD2	TGTGCCAGCATCCATTCGGGGGGGACTAGCGGGAGAGAGACCCAGTACTTC	CASIHSGGTSGRETQYF
TRBV28	NA	TRBJ1-3	TRBD1	TGTGCCAGCAGTCCGCAGGACAGGGCTGGAAACACCATATATTTT	CASSPQDRAGNTIYF
TRBV5-1	few	TRBJ1-1	TRBD1	TGCGCCAGCAGCCCTACTCGGACAGGGGATTTAATGAACACTGAAGCTTTCTTT	CASSPTRTGDLMNTEAFF
TRBV18	NA	TRBJ1-1	NA	TGTGCCAGCTCACCTACCCCCAGGGGATTTACTGAAGCTTTCTTT	CASSPTPRGFTEAFF
TRBV15	few	TRBJ2-1	NA	TGTGCCACCAGCAGAGATCGGGGATTATACAATGAGCAGTTCTTC	CATSRDRGLYNEQFF
TRBV7-9	medium-sized	TRBJ2-1	TRBD2	TGTGCCAGCAGCTTCACTAGCGGGGGGGCTGGCGATGAGCAGTTCTTC	CASSFTSGGAGDEQFF
TRBV5-8	NA	TRBJ1-4	TRBD1	TGTGCCAGCAGCGTCGGGACAGGGGGTTTTGTAGGCGAAAAACTGTTTTTT	CASSVGTGGFVGEKLFF
TRBV5-1	NA	TRBJ2-7	TRBD1	TGCGCCAGCAGCTTGGTCCCGACAGGGGCGTCCTACGAGCAGTACTTC	CASSLVPTGASYEQYF
TRBV28	NA	TRBJ2-7	TRBD2	TGTGCCAGCAGTCCTCCAGGACTAGCGGGAGCCTACGAGCAGTACTTC	CASSPPGLAGAYEQYF
TRBV27	NA	TRBJ1-5	NA	TGTGCCAGCAGTTTGCGGGGGGACAATCAGCCCCAGCATTTT	CASSLRGDNQPQHF
TRBV21-1	NA	TRBJ1-2	NA	TGTGCCAGCAGCCCTCGGAGTGGGGCCTGCTATGGCTACACCTTC	CASSPRSGACYGYTF
TRBV5-6	NA	TRBJ2-5	NA	TGTGCCAGCAGCTACTACCACGGCTTGTCGGAGACCCAGTACTTC	CASSYYHGLSETQYF
TRBV5-1	NA	TRBJ2-3	TRBD2	TGCGCCAGCAGCTTGGGGCTAGCGGGGGCAGATACGCAGTATTTT	CASSLGLAGADTQYF
TRBV5-1	NA	TRBJ1-4	NA	TGCGCCAGCAGCTACACCTCAACTAATGAAAAACTGTTTTTT	CASSYTSTNEKLFF
TRBV2	NA	TRBJ1-1	TRBD1	TGTGCCAGCAGTGTAGGGACAGGGGTAGCTGCGAACACTGAAGCTTTCTTT	CASSVGTGVAANTEAFF
TRBV9	NA	TRBJ1-2	NA	TGTGCCAGCAGCCCGCAACCCCGCGTCTATGGCTACACCTTC	CASSPQPRVYGYTF
TRBV13	few	TRBJ2-2	TRBD2	TGTGCCAGCAGCTTAGCGGCGGGGGCGAACACCGGGGAGCTGTTTTTT	CASSLAAGANTGELFF